This entry is about one T cell receptor (beta chain). This sample is drawn from a study of shared clonotypes between healthy human individuals. Study-level background: Ranging from 18 to 49 in age, donors were a couple of women and three men.

Germline V lookup: CDR1 LGHNA, CDR2 YSLEER. The CDR3 is made up of 15 amino acids. Trimming cost V 2 bases and J 1 base; bases outside gene matches: 4. Selected positively for CCR7 and CD45RO-negative, naive CD8 cells excluded terminally differentiated effector memory CD45RA+ cells. There were no recent acute infections or vaccinations among the donors, who were healthy HIV-negative adults. Only in-frame clones appear in the TCRdb table, and some are missing; sequencing was by immunoSEQ multiplex PCR. The table has 1.5 million to 2.5 million clones, just under 95% seen once. The chain links TRBV4-3 to TRBJ1-1; the match to TRBD1 covers 7 bases. The receptor was isolated from a young man in good health. The sample comprised naive CD8+ T cells sorted from blood. The CDR3 DNA is TGCGCCAGCAGCCAAAATACAGGGGAGAACACTGAAGCTTTCTTT. It specifies CASSQNTGENTEAFF.